A selection of T cell receptor beta chains follows, all from one sample in a study of blood T cell repertoires in COVID-19. Measured with immunoSEQ multiplex PCR; TCRdb has only the in-frame clones, and not every one. The sample lists some 140,000 clones; 84% were seen once. The sequencing input was peripheral blood. Receptor source: a human donor in a cohort sampled during active COVID-19. Both conserved end residues are part of each CDR3. A D gene is named only where the DNA matches it firmly. Size values are once, few and many counts, or a class for expanded clones, and some rows have none.

TGTGCCAGCAGTTTATTGCAGGTCTCCCAAGAGACCCAGTACTTC CASSLLQVSQETQYF . TRBJ2-5 . TRBV28
TGTGCCAGCAGCCCGGCGGGAATGGCCGGGGAGCTGTTTTTT CASSPAGMAGELFF . TRBJ2-2 . TRBV9
TGCGCCAGCAGCCCGACAGGGTGGAGCACAGATACGCAGTATTTT CASSPTGWSTDTQYF few TRBJ2-3 TRBD1 TRBV4-1
TGTGCCAGTAGTTACAGGGCAGACGAGCAGTACTTC CASSYRADEQYF few TRBJ2-7 . TRBV19
TGTGCCAGCAGCCAACGTCGGGGAACGAGTGGAAACACCATATATTTT CASSQRRGTSGNTIYF . TRBJ1-3 . TRBV3-1/TRBV3-2
TGTGCCAGCAGCGTACGATCCAGGGGTGGTGAGCAGTTCTTC CASSVRSRGGEQFF . TRBJ2-1 . TRBV3-1/TRBV3-2
TGTGCCAGCAGTCGAACAGGGGGCGTGAGGTCCTACGAGCAGTACTTC CASSRTGGVRSYEQYF . TRBJ2-7 TRBD1 TRBV6-6
TGTGCCATCACCAGGGGAAATGAGCAGTTCTTC CAITRGNEQFF . TRBJ2-1 . TRBV10-3
TGTGCCAGCAGCTTACAGGGGGGGAACTCCTACAATGAGCAGTTCTTC CASSLQGGNSYNEQFF . TRBJ2-1 . TRBV5-4
TGCGCCAGCAGCCCAGAGGGGGTGCCGGGGGATCAAAACATTCAGTACTTC CASSPEGVPGDQNIQYF once TRBJ2-4 . TRBV4-1
TGTGCCAGCAGTGAGGGAGGCTCCTATAATTCACCCCTCCACTTT CASSEGGSYNSPLHF few TRBJ1-6 . TRBV2
TGTGCCAGCAGCCCCGCCGGGACAGGGTTTGGAAACACCATATATTTT CASSPAGTGFGNTIYF . TRBJ1-3 TRBD1 TRBV9
TGCGCCAGCAGCTCACGGACAGGGGGCTCCTACAATGAGCAGTTCTTC CASSSRTGGSYNEQFF . TRBJ2-1 TRBD1 TRBV5-1
TGTGCCACCAGCGTGGGGGCTGGAAGCTCCTACGAGCAGTACTTC CATSVGAGSSYEQYF . TRBJ2-7 . TRBV15
TGTGCCAGCAGTTTTCGGCCTCCTAGCGGGGGGCCCCAAGAGACCCAGTACTTC CASSFRPPSGGPQETQYF . TRBJ2-5 TRBD2 TRBV27
TGTGCCAGCAGTAGGCTCGGGGAGGAACCTAATGAAAAACTGTTTTTT CASSRLGEEPNEKLFF . TRBJ1-4 . TRBV28
TGTGCCAGCAGTTACGGAGGGGAGGCCTACGAGCAGTACTTC CASSYGGEAYEQYF once TRBJ2-7 . TRBV6-5
TGCGCCAGCAGCCAAGCGACAGACTATGGCTACACCTTC CASSQATDYGYTF few TRBJ1-2 . TRBV4-1
TGCGCCAGCAGCACACGGACAGGGGGAGAGACCCAGTACTTC CASSTRTGGETQYF few TRBJ2-5 TRBD1 TRBV5-1
TGTGCCAGCAGCCACAGGAAGGACGGAAGCTCCTATAATTCACCCCTCCACTTT CASSHRKDGSSYNSPLHF . TRBJ1-6 . TRBV7-9
TGTGCCAGCTCGCCATTGACAGGGGCTTCACCCCTCCACTTT CASSPLTGASPLHF . TRBJ1-6 TRBD1 TRBV18
TGTGCCAGTAGTATTCTACAGGCCATTGGCAGCAATCAGCCCCAGCATTTT CASSILQAIGSNQPQHF . TRBJ1-5 . TRBV19
TGCGCCAGCAGCTTGGATGGTACTGGCAATCAGCCCCAGCATTTT CASSLDGTGNQPQHF . TRBJ1-5 . TRBV5-1
TGTGCCAGCAGCCATCTGGTCGCAGGGGCGCGAGCTTTCTTT CASSHLVAGARAFF . TRBJ1-1 . TRBV3-1/TRBV3-2
TGTGCCAGTAGTCGGCAGGCCACTGAAGCTTTCTTT CASSRQATEAFF . TRBJ1-1 . TRBV19
TGTGCCAGTAGTGCTCTTTGGGGACAGAATAACGAGCAGTACTTC CASSALWGQNNEQYF . TRBJ2-7 TRBD1 TRBV19